This T cell receptor beta chain was sequenced during a study of blood T cell repertoires in COVID-19. The assay was immunoSEQ multiplex PCR, and TCRdb's table has in-frame clones only and misses some. The sample lists 70,000 to 95,000 clones; just under 85% were seen once. The germline V gene encodes CDR1 LGHNA and CDR2 YSLEER. The length of the CDR3 is 16 residues. The V and J ends lost 4 bases and 2 bases respectively, with 16 bases between them. The rearrangement links TRBV4-3 to TRBJ2-3; D is perhaps TRBD1 (5 bases). The sequenced sample was peripheral blood. This TCR derives from a woman aged 70-85 years with active or convalescent COVID-19. In DNA form, the CDR3 reads TGCGCCAGCAGCCCCCAGCTCTTAGGGGTCACAGATACGCAGTATTTT. Its translation: CASSPQLLGVTDTQYF.